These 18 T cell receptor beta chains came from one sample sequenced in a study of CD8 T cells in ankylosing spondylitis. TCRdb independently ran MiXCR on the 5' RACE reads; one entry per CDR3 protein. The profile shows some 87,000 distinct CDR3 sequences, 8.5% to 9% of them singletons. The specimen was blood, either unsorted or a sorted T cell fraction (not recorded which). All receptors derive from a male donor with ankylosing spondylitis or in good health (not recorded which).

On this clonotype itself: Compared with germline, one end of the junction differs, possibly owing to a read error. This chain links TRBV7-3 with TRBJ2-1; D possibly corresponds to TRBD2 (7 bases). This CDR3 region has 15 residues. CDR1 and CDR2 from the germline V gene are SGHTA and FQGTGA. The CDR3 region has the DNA TGTGCCAGCAGCTTAGGCGGGGGCGTTTACAATAAGCAGTTCTTC. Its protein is CASSLGGGVYNKQFF. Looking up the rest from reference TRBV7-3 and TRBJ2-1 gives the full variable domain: GAGVSQTPSNKVTEKGKYVELRCDPISGHTALYWYRQSLGQGPEFLIYFQGTGAADDSGLPNDRFFAVRPEGSVSTLKIQRTERGDSAVYLCASSLGGGVYNKQFFGPGTRLTVL.

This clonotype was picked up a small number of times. CDR3: CASSLNDGETQYF. The CDR3 DNA reads as TGTGCCAGCAGCCTAAATGATGGAGAGACCCAGTACTTC. The chain couples TRBV7-3 to TRBJ2-5; no definite D call. Trimming removed 5 bases at V and 4 bases at J, with 11 bases between. The CDR3 sequence is 13 residues long. The V gene's germline CDR1 is SGHTA and CDR2 FQGTGA.

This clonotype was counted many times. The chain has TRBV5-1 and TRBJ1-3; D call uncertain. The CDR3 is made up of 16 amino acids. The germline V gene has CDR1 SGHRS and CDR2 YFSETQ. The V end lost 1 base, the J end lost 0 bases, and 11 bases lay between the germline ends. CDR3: CASSLTAHDSGNTIYF. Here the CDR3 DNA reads TGCGCCAGCAGCTTGACAGCACACGACTCTGGAAACACCATATATTTT.

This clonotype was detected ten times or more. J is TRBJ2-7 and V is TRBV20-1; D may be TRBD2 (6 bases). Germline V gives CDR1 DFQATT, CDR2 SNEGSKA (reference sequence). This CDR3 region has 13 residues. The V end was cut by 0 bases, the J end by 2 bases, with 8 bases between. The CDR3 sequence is CSARDRRAYEQYF. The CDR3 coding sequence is TGCAGTGCTAGAGATCGGAGGGCCTACGAGCAGTACTTC.

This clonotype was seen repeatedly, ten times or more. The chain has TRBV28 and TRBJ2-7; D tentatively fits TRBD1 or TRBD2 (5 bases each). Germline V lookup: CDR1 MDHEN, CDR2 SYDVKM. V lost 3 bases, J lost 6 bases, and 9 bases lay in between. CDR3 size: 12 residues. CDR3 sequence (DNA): TGTGCCAGCAGTTTGGGGGTGGGCGAGCAGTACTTC. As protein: CASSLGVGEQYF.

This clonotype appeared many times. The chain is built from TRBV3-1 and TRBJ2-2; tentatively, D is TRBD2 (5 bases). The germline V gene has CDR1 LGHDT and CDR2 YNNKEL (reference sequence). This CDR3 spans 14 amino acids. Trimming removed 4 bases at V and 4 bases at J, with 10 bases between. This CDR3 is CASSLGLFTGELFF. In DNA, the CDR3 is TGTGCCAGCAGCCTAGGACTTTTCACCGGGGAGCTGTTTTTT.

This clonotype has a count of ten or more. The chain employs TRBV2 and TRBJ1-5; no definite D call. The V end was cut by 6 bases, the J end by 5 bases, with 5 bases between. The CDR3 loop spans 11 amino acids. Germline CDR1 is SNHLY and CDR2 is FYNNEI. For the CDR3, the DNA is TGTGCCAGCAGAAGGGATCAGCCCCAGCATTTT. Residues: CASRRDQPQHF. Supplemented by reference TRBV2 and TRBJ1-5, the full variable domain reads EPEVTQTPSHQVTQMGQEVILRCVPISNHLYFYWYRQILGQKVEFLVSFYNNEISEKSEIFDDQFSVERPDGSNFTLKIRSTKLEDSAMYFCASRRDQPQHFGDGTRLSIL.

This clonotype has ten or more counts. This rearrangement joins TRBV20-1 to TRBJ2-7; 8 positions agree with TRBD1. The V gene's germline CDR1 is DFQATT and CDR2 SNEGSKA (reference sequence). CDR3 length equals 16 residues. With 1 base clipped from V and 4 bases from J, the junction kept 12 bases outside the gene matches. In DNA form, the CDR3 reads TGCAGTGCTAGAGTCACCCAGACAGGGGATGTTTACGAGCAGTACTTC. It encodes CSARVTQTGDVYEQYF.

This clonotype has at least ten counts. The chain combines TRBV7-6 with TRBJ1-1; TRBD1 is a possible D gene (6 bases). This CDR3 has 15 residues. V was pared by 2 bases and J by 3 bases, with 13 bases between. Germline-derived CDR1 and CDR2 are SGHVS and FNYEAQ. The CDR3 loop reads CASSLSGGMDTEAFF. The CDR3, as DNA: TGTGCCAGCAGCTTATCGGGGGGCATGGACACTGAAGCTTTCTTT.

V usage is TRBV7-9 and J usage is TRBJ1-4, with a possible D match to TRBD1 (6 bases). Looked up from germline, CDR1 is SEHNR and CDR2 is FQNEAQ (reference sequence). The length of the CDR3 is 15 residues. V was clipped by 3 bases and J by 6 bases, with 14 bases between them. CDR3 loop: CASSFPGQSDEKLFF. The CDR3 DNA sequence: TGTGCCAGCAGCTTCCCCGGACAGTCGGATGAAAAACTGTTTTTT. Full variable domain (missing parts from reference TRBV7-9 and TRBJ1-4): DTGVSQNPRHKITKRGQNVTFRCDPISEHNRLYWYRQTLGQGPEFLTYFQNEAQLEKSRLLSDRFSAERPKGSFSTLEIQRTEQGDSAMYLCASSFPGQSDEKLFFGSGTQLSVL.

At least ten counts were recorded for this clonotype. The CDR3 DNA sequence: TGTGCCAGCAGCCTCCACGGGAGCAATGAGCAGTTCTTC. Its protein product is CASSLHGSNEQFF. The J gene is TRBJ2-1, the V gene TRBV12-3 or TRBV12-4; tentatively, D is TRBD2 (6 bases). V lost 6 bases and J 6 bases, leaving 12 bases between the germline ends. The CDR3 sequence is 13 residues long.

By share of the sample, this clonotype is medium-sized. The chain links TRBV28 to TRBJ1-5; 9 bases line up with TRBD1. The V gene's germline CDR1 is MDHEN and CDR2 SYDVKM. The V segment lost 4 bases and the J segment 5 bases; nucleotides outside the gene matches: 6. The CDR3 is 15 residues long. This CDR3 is CASSSSGTGYQPQHF. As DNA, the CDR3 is TGTGCCAGCAGTTCTTCCGGGACAGGGTATCAGCCCCAGCATTTT.

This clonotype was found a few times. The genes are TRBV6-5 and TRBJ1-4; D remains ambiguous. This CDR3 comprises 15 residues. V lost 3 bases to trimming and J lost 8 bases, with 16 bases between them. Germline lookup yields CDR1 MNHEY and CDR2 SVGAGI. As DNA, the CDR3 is TGTGCCAGCAGTTATGGAGGCCGGGTCGGGGAAAAACTGTTTTTT. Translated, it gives CASSYGGRVGEKLFF.

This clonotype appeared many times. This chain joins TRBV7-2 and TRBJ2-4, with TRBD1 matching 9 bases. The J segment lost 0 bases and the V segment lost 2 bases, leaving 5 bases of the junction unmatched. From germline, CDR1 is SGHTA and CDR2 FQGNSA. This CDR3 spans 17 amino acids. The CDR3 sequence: CASSLRTGDLAKNIQYF. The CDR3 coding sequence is TGTGCCAGCAGCTTACGGACAGGGGATTTAGCCAAAAACATTCAGTACTTC.

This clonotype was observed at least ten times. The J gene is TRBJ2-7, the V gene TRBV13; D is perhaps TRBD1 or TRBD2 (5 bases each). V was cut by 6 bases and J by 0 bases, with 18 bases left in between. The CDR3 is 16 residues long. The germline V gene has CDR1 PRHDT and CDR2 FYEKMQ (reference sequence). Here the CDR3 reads CASSSDRGPASYEQYF. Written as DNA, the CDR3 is TGTGCCAGCAGTTCTGATCGGGGCCCCGCCTCCTACGAGCAGTACTTC.

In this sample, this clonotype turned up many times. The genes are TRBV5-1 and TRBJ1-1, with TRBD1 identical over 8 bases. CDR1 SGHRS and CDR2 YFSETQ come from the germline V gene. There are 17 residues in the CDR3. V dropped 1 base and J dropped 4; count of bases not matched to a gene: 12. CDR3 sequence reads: CASSLRPGGSVPTEAFF. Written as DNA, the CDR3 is TGCGCCAGCAGCTTGAGGCCAGGGGGCTCGGTTCCCACTGAAGCTTTCTTT.

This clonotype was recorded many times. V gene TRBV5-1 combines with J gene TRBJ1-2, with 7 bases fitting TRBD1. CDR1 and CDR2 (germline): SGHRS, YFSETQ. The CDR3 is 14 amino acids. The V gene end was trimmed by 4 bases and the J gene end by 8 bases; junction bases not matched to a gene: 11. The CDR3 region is CASSISTGTDGYTF. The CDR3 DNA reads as TGCGCCAGCAGCATTTCCACCGGGACAGACGGCTACACCTTC. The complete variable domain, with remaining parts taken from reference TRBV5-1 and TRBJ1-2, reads KAGVTQTPRYLIKTRGQQVTLSCSPISGHRSVSWYQQTPGQGLQFLFEYFSETQRNKGNFPGRFSGRQFSNSRSEMNVSTLELGDSALYLCASSISTGTDGYTFGSGTRLTVV.

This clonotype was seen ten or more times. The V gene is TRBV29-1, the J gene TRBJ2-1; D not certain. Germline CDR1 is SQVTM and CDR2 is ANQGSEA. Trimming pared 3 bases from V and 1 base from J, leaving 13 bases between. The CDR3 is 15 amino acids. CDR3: CSVDPPARSYNEQFF. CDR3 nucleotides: TGCAGCGTTGATCCTCCGGCTAGGTCCTACAATGAGCAGTTCTTC.